The next 25 T cell receptor beta chains were all read from a single sample in a study of blood T cell repertoires in COVID-19. The assay was immunoSEQ multiplex PCR, and TCRdb's table has in-frame clones only and misses some. The sample carries around 260,000 clones, approximately 83% recorded once. The sequenced material came from peripheral blood. The receptors shown here come from a human donor in a cohort sampled during active COVID-19.

The CDR3 DNA sequence: TGCAGCGCCTGGCTGCGGGGGGGCGCTGACTATGGCTACACCTTC. Encoded protein: CSAWLRGGADYGYTF. The chain carries TRBV29-1 and TRBJ1-2; possibly TRBD1 for D (6 bases). Per germline, CDR1 SQVTM and CDR2 ANQGSEA. Deletions cut 7 bases from V and 3 bases from J, with 21 bases between. This CDR3 spans 15 amino acids.

Turning to this clone: Other DNA sequences of this sample code for an identical CDR3. V and J are TRBV18 and TRBJ1-2; no clear D. In germline, CDR1 is KGHSH, CDR2 LQKENI. V lost 3 bases and J 0 bases, leaving 5 bases between the germline ends. This CDR3 region has 13 residues. CDR3 bases: TGTGCCAGCTCACCGGGCCCTAACTATGGCTACACCTTC. This codes for CASSPGPNYGYTF.

This clone has a handful of counts. The chain links TRBV5-1 to TRBJ2-7, with D possibly matching TRBD1 (5 bases). The V and J ends lost 0 bases and 0 bases respectively, with 7 bases between them. Per the germline V gene, CDR1 is SGHRS and CDR2 is YFSETQ. The CDR3 spans 14 residues. The chain's CDR3 is CASSLGQSSYEQYF. The CDR3, as DNA: TGCGCCAGCAGCTTGGGACAGAGCTCCTACGAGCAGTACTTC.

This chain links TRBV28 with TRBJ2-6; D not resolved. The V and J ends lost 2 bases and 1 base respectively, with 9 bases between them. This CDR3 region has 16 residues. Germline loops: CDR1 MDHEN, CDR2 SYDVKM. The CDR3: CASSLKLRSGANVLTF. The CDR3 DNA is TGTGCCAGCAGTTTAAAGCTCCGTTCTGGGGCCAACGTCCTGACTTTC. The full variable domain, completed using reference TRBV28 and TRBJ2-6, is DVKVTQSSRYLVKRTGEKVFLECVQDMDHENMFWYRQDPGLGLRLIYFSYDVKMKEKGDIPEGYSVSREKKERFSLILESASTNQTSMYLCASSLKLRSGANVLTFGAGSRLTVL.

The chain employs TRBV9 and TRBJ2-1; D perhaps matches TRBD2 (5 bases). V lost 3 bases and J lost 9, with 22 bases in between. The germline V gene has CDR1 SGDLS and CDR2 YYNGEE. CDR3 length equals 16 residues. As DNA, the CDR3 is TGTGCCAGCAGCGCTTCAGATCCAGGAGGTCGTGGTGAGCAGTTCTTC. Amino acids: CASSASDPGGRGEQFF.

This clone was seen a handful of times. V is TRBV7-2 and J is TRBJ2-5; 11 positions agree with TRBD1. There are 17 residues in the CDR3. Trimming removed 2 bases from V and 6 bases from J; junction bases left unmatched: 11. Germline CDR1 reads SGHTA; CDR2 reads FQGNSA. The DNA of the CDR3 is TGTGCCAGCAGCTTATCCGCTTCCGGGACAGGGGGTAAGACCCAGTACTTC. Translation gives CASSLSASGTGGKTQYF.

The chain joins TRBV24-1 to TRBJ2-1, with TRBD2 identical over 9 bases. Germline-derived CDR1 and CDR2 are KGHDR and SFDVKD. The CDR3 extends over 16 amino acids. V gave up 1 base and J gave up 7 bases; unmatched junction bases: 7. This chain's CDR3 is CATSDFTAGGGNEQFF. The CDR3 DNA is TGTGCCACCAGTGATTTTACAGCGGGAGGAGGTAATGAGCAGTTCTTC.

V usage is TRBV6-1 and J usage is TRBJ2-5, with 12 bases that match TRBD2. Trimming removed 3 bases from V and 3 bases from J; junction bases left unmatched: 2. Per the germline V gene, CDR1 is MNHNS and CDR2 is SASEGT. The CDR3 spans 15 residues. The CDR3 loop is CASSDWTSGKETQYF. DNA of the CDR3: TGTGCCAGCAGTGATTGGACTAGCGGGAAAGAGACCCAGTACTTC.

On this clone: This specimen includes other DNA sequences encoding the same CDR3. The chain is built from TRBV7-2 and TRBJ2-4; 7 bases are a match to TRBD2. With 1 base clipped from V and 2 bases from J, the junction kept 5 bases outside the gene matches. This CDR3 comprises 16 residues. Germline assignment: CDR1 SGHTA and CDR2 FQGNSA. CDR3: CASSLVGGRTKNIQYF. The DNA for the CDR3 is TGTGCCAGCAGCTTAGTGGGGGGGAGAACCAAAAACATTCAGTACTTC.

V usage is TRBV7-8 and J usage is TRBJ2-7, with 10 bases that match TRBD2. V gave up 2 bases and J gave up 2 bases; unmatched junction bases: 3. Germline V gene lookup returns CDR1 SGHVS and CDR2 FQNEAQ. CDR3 length: 15 residues. The CDR3 DNA reads TGTGCCAGCAGCTTAATAGCGGGAGGAACCTACGAGCAGTACTTC. This translates into CASSLIAGGTYEQYF. Based on the CDR3 plus reference TRBV7-8 and TRBJ2-7, the full variable domain is GAGVSQSPRYKVAKRGQDVALRCDPISGHVSLFWYQQALGQGPEFLTYFQNEAQLDKSGLPSDRFFAERPEGSVSTLKIQRTQQEDSAVYLCASSLIAGGTYEQYFGPGTRLTVT.

This clone has more than one count but fewer than ten. The V gene is TRBV7-8, the J gene TRBJ2-1, with TRBD2 matching 8 bases. Germline-derived CDR1 and CDR2 are SGHVS and FQNEAQ. Germline trimming cut 1 base from V and 6 bases from J; bases unmatched to any gene: 5. The CDR3 covers 15 residues. The CDR3 loop is CASSLGLATVNEQFF. DNA of the CDR3: TGTGCCAGCAGCTTAGGACTAGCGACCGTCAATGAGCAGTTCTTC.

The chain combines TRBV28 with TRBJ1-1; D perhaps matches TRBD1 (6 bases). Looked up from germline, CDR1 is MDHEN and CDR2 is SYDVKM. This CDR3 is built from 13 residues. V lost 7 bases to trimming and J lost 5 bases, with 14 bases between them. In nucleotides, the CDR3 is TGTGCCAGCAACCAGGGGCGCCGAACTGAAGCTTTCTTT. This gives the protein CASNQGRRTEAFF. Full variable domain (outside the CDR3, taken from reference TRBV28 and TRBJ1-1): DVKVTQSSRYLVKRTGEKVFLECVQDMDHENMFWYRQDPGLGLRLIYFSYDVKMKEKGDIPEGYSVSREKKERFSLILESASTNQTSMYLCASNQGRRTEAFFGQGTRLTVV.

The CDR3 nucleotides read TGTGCCAGCAGTTTAGGCAGACTGCCACTGACAGATACGCAGTATTTT. The encoded protein is CASSLGRLPLTDTQYF. This chain links TRBV28 with TRBJ2-3; D call uncertain. CDR1 is MDHEN and CDR2 is SYDVKM in the germline V gene. This CDR3 contains 16 residues. Trimming removed 2 bases from V and 3 bases from J, with 15 bases in between.

The chain links TRBV29-1 to TRBJ2-1; TRBD2 aligns across 11 bases. Germline CDR1 reads SQVTM; CDR2 reads ANQGSEA. The V gene end was trimmed by 7 bases and the J gene end by 12 bases; junction bases not matched to a gene: 8. The CDR3 runs to 12 residues. The DNA for the CDR3 is TGCAGCGGTGGGGGACTAGCGGAGGGGCAGTTCTTC. Translation gives CSGGGLAEGQFF.

Points on this clone: The same CDR3 is also encoded by other DNA sequences in this sample. J is TRBJ1-5 and V is TRBV3-1 (or the pseudogene TRBV3-2); D is undetermined. Trimming shortened V by 2 bases and J by 1 base, and 6 bases separated the two germline ends. From germline, CDR1 is LGHDT and CDR2 YNNKEL (reference sequence). This CDR3 is 14 amino acids long. The CDR3: CASSQSGSNQPQHF. DNA for the CDR3: TGTGCCAGCAGCCAATCGGGGAGCAATCAGCCCCAGCATTTT.

The V and J genes are TRBV30 and TRBJ1-5, with D perhaps matching TRBD1 (6 bases). The CDR3 is 14 residues long. Germline values: CDR1 GTSNPN, CDR2 SVGIG (reference sequence). V lost 2 bases to trimming and J lost 6 bases, with 14 bases between them. The CDR3 DNA is TGTGCCTGGAGTCAGGGGATCAGTCTTCAGCCCCAGCATTTT. It encodes CAWSQGISLQPQHF.

The genes are TRBV6-5 and TRBJ2-3, with 8 bases matching TRBD1. J lost 4 bases, V lost 6 bases, and 6 bases had no gene match. The CDR3 has 14 amino acids. Looked up from germline, CDR1 is MNHEY and CDR2 is SVGAGI. CDR3: CASSLRQGPDTQYF. In DNA form, the CDR3 reads TGTGCCAGCAGCCTCAGACAGGGGCCAGATACGCAGTATTTT.

The chain employs TRBV2 and TRBJ2-7; a weak D match, TRBD2 (5 bases). Trimming took off 1 base at V and 9 bases at J, with 19 bases between the two ends. Germline V gives CDR1 SNHLY, CDR2 FYNNEI. The CDR3 has 15 amino acids. CDR3 nucleotide sequence: TGTGCCAGCAGTGAAGAAGGTGACTACGCCCCCCGGCAGTACTTC. This encodes CASSEEGDYAPRQYF.

The genes are TRBV6-1 and TRBJ2-1; tentatively, D is TRBD2 (6 bases). CDR3 length equals 17 residues. V was shortened by 2 bases and J by 4 bases, with 18 bases between the two germline ends. CDR1 and CDR2 from the germline V gene are MNHNS and SASEGT. CDR3 residues: CASSEKGTGSLYNEQFF. The DNA of the CDR3 is TGTGCCAGCAGTGAAAAGGGAACCGGGAGTCTTTACAATGAGCAGTTCTTC.

This clone was counted at least ten times. Other DNA sequences within the sample encode an identical CDR3. The rearrangement joins TRBV5-1 to TRBJ1-6; TRBD1 might be the D (6 bases). Germline V gene lookup returns CDR1 SGHRS and CDR2 YFSETQ. CDR3 length: 14 amino acids. V gave up 0 bases and J gave up 6 bases, with 7 bases separating them. The CDR3 sequence is CASSLGRGNSPLHF. Written as DNA, the CDR3 is TGCGCCAGCAGCTTGGGCAGGGGTAATTCACCCCTCCACTTT.

The chain uses TRBV15 and TRBJ1-2; possibly TRBD1 for D (5 bases). The CDR3 is 15 amino acids. CDR1 and CDR2 (germline): LNHNV, YYDKDF (reference sequence). V was shortened by 5 bases and J by 9 bases, with 22 bases between the two germline ends. The CDR3 sequence is CATSLSPGFEISYTF. CDR3 in DNA: TGTGCCACCAGCCTCTCGCCAGGGTTCGAGATAAGCTACACCTTC.

Comment on this clone: Other nucleotide sequences from this sample produce the same CDR3. The gene calls are TRBV5-1 and TRBJ1-2; 10 bases match TRBD1. Germline values: CDR1 SGHRS, CDR2 YFSETQ. The CDR3 is made up of 14 amino acids. V was clipped by 0 bases and J by 4 bases; unmatched bases: 0. The CDR3 sequence is CASSLGQGAYGYTF. The CDR3 nucleotides are TGCGCCAGCAGCTTGGGACAGGGGGCCTATGGCTACACCTTC.

The genes are TRBV18 and TRBJ1-2, with D uncertain. V shed 3 bases and J shed 7 bases, with 12 bases lying between them. The germline gives CDR1 KGHSH, CDR2 LQKENI. This CDR3 has 13 residues. The CDR3 protein is CASSPSQSGGYTF. Here the CDR3 DNA reads TGTGCCAGCTCACCGTCCCAATCGGGTGGCTACACCTTC.

This chain joins TRBV7-2 and TRBJ1-1; D not resolved. Germline CDR1 is SGHTA and CDR2 is FQGNSA. Trimming removed 0 bases from V and 4 bases from J, with 6 bases in between. This CDR3 region has 13 residues. CDR3 protein: CASSLADFTEAFF. CDR3 DNA sequence: TGTGCCAGCAGCTTAGCTGACTTCACTGAAGCTTTCTTT.

The V gene is TRBV6-5, the J gene TRBJ1-6; 9 bases are a match to TRBD1. The germline V gene has CDR1 MNHEY and CDR2 SVGAGI. The J segment lost 7 bases and the V segment lost 6 bases, leaving 4 bases of the junction unmatched. The CDR3 consists of 14 residues. CDR3 sequence (DNA): TGTGCCAGCAGGGGGGACAGGGACAATTCACCCCTCCACTTT. As protein: CASRGDRDNSPLHF.